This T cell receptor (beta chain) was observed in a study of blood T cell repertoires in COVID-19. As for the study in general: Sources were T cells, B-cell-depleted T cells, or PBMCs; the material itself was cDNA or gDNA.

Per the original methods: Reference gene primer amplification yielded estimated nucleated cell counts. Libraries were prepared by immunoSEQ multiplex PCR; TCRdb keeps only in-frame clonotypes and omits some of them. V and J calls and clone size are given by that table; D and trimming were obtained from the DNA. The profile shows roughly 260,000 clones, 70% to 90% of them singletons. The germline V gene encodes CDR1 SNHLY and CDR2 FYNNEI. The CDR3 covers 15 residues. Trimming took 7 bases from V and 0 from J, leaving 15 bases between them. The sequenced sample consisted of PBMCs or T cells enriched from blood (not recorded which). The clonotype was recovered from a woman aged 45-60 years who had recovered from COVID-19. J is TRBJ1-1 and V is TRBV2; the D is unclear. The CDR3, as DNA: TGTGCCAGCACGAGAGAAATGTCGATGAACACTGAAGCTTTCTTT. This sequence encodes CASTREMSMNTEAFF.